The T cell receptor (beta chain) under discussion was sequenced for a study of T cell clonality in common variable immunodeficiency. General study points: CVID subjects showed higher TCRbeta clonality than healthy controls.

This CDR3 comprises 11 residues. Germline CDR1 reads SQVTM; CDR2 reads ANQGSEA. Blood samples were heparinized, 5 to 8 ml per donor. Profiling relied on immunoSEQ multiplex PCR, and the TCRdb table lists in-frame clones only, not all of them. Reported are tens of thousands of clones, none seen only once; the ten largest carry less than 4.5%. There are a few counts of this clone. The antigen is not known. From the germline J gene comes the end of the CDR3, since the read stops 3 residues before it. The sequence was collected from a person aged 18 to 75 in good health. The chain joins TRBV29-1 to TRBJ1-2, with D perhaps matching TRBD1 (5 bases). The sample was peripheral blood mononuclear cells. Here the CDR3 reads CSVEGDYDYTF. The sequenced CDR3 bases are TGCAGCGTTGAAGGGGACTACGAC.